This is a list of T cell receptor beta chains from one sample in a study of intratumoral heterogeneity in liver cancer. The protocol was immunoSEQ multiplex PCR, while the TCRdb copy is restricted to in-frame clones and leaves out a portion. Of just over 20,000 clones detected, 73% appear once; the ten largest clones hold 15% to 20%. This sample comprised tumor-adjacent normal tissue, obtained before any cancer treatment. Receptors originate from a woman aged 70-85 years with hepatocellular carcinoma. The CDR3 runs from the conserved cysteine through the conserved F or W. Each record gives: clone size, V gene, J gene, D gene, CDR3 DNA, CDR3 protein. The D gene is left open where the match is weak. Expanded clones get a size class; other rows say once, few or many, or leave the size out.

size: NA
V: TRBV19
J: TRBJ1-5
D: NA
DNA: TGTGCCAGTAGTCAGATCGGACTCAATCAGCCCCAGCATTTT
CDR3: CASSQIGLNQPQHF

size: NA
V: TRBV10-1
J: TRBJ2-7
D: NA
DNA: TGCGCCAGCAGTGCTTCGGGCGCGTCCTACGAGCAGTACTTC
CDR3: CASSASGASYEQYF

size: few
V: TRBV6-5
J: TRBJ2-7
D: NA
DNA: TGTGCCAGCGCGTCGGGGCCTGCGTCCTACGAGCAGTACTTC
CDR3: CASASGPASYEQYF

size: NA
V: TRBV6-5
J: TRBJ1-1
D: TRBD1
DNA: TGTGCCAGCAGTCTACCGGGACAGGGGAACACTGAAGCTTTCTTT
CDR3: CASSLPGQGNTEAFF

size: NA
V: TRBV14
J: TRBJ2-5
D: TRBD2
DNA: TGTGCCAGCAGCCGGACTAGCGGGGGTCCAGAGACCCAGTACTTC
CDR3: CASSRTSGGPETQYF

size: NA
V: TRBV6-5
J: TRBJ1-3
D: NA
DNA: TGTGCCAGCACCCCAGACGGAAACACCATATATTTT
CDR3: CASTPDGNTIYF

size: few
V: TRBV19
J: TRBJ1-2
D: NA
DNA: TGTGCCAGTAGTATCAGGGAAGCTAACTATGGCTACACCTTC
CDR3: CASSIREANYGYTF

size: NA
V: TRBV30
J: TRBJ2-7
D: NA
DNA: TGTGCCTGGAGTGAAGATCAGTTACGAGGGCAGTACTTC
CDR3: CAWSEDQLRGQYF

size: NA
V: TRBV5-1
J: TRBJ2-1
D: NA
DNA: TGCGCCAGCAGCTTGGGTTCAGTTCCGAATGAGCAGTTCTTC
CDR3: CASSLGSVPNEQFF

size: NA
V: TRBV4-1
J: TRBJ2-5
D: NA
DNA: TGCGCCAGCAGCCAAGCCAACTTAGGGTTTACAGAGACCCAGTACTTC
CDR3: CASSQANLGFTETQYF

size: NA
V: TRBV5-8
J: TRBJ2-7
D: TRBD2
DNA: TGTGCCAGCAGCTTGGCGACGGGACTAGGTCAATCCTACGAGCAGTACTTC
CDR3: CASSLATGLGQSYEQYF

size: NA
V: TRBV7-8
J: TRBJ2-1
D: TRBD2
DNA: TGTGCCAGCAGCTTAGATACTTCCCCTTTAGCGGGAGCGGGTTATGAGCAGTTCTTC
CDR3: CASSLDTSPLAGAGYEQFF

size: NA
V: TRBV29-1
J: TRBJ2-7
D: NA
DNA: TGCAGCGTTTCAGGGGGGCGCGAGCAGTACTTC
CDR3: CSVSGGREQYF

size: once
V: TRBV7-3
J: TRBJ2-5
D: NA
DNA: TGTGCCGCGGGGGCCTCACCGGTAGCGTGGATAAAAGAGACCCAGTACTTC
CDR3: CAAGASPVAWIKETQYF

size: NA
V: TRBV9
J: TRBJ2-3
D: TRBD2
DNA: TGTGCCAGCAGCGTAGCTGGGACTAGCGGGATTAACGCGGATACGCAGTATTTT
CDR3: CASSVAGTSGINADTQYF

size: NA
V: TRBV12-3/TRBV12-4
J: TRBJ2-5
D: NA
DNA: TGTGCCAGCAGTCAGGGTCTAGAGACCCAGTACTTC
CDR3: CASSQGLETQYF

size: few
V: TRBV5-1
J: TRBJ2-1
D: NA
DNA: TGCGCCAGCAGCTTGGCGGGCAATGAGCAGTTCTTC
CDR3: CASSLAGNEQFF

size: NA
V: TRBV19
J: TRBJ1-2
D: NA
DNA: TGTGCCAGCAAGAAGGACGGTGACTATGGCTACACCTTC
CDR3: CASKKDGDYGYTF

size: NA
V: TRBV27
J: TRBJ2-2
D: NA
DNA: TGTGCCAGCAAGATAAGAGGGCTAGAGGGGAACACCGGGGAGCTGTTTTTT
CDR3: CASKIRGLEGNTGELFF

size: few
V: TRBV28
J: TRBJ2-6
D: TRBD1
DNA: TGTGCCAGCAGGCGACAGGGCACTGGGGCCAACGTCCTGACTTTC
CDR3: CASRRQGTGANVLTF

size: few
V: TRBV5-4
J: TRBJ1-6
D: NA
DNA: TGTGCCAGCAGCCGGGACATAAATTCACCCCTCCACTTT
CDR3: CASSRDINSPLHF

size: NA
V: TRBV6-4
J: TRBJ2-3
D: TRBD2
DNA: TGTGCCAGCGGAGAGAGCGGGAGTACAGATACGCAGTATTTT
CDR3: CASGESGSTDTQYF

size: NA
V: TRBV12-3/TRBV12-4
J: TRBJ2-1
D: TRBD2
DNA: TGTGCCAGCAGTACACTACTAGCGGCTGAGCAGTTCTTC
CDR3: CASSTLLAAEQFF

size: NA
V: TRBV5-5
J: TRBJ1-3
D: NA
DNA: TGTGCCAGCAGCTCTACAGCCGGAACCTCTGGAAACACCATATATTTT
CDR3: CASSSTAGTSGNTIYF

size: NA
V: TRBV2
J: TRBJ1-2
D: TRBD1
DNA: TGTGCCAGCAGAGCGGGACAGGGAACGAGGTCTGGCTACACCTTC
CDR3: CASRAGQGTRSGYTF

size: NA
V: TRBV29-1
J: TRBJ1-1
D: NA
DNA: TGCAGCGTCTTCAGGGTTAGTCTAGGCTCTGAAGCTTTCTTT
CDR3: CSVFRVSLGSEAFF

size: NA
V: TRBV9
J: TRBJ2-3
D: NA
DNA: TGTGCCAGCAGCGTAGGAGGGGTCACCACAGATACGCAGTATTTT
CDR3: CASSVGGVTTDTQYF

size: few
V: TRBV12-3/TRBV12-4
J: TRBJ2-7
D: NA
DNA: TGTGCCAGCAGTCCGGCCTACGAGCAGTACTTC
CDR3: CASSPAYEQYF

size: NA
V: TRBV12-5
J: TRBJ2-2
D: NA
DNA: TGTGCTAGTGGTTTGGGTACGGGCACCGGGGAGCTGTTTTTT
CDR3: CASGLGTGTGELFF

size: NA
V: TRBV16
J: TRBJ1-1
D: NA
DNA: TGTGCCAGCAGCCAATTGACGGCAGGGACTGAAGCTTTCTTT
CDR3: CASSQLTAGTEAFF

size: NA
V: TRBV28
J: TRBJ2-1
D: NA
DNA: TGTGCCAGCAGTTTCTCCGGCCAGCTCAATGAGCAGTTCTTC
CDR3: CASSFSGQLNEQFF

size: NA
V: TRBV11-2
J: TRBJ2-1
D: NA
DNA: TGTGCCAGCAAGGCCGCCTATACGTACAATGAGCAGTTCTTC
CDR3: CASKAAYTYNEQFF

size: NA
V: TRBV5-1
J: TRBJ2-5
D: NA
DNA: TGCGCCAGCAGCGCGGATAGCTTGGAGACCCAGTACTTC
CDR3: CASSADSLETQYF

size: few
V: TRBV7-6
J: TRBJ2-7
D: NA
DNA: TGTGCCAGCAGCTTAACGGCGCAATCCTACGAGCAGTACTTC
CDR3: CASSLTAQSYEQYF

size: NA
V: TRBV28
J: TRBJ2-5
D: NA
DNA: TGTGCCACCTGGTGGAGGGAGACCCAGTACTTC
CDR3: CATWWRETQYF

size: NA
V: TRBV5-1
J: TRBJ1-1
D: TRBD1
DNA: TGCGCCAGCAGCACCGGGACAGGGGGCGGCACTGAAGCTTTCTTT
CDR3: CASSTGTGGGTEAFF